This T cell receptor beta chain was profiled in a study of cytomegalovirus exposure and HLA in healthy donors. Study-wide background: Drawn from HLA-typed donors, about 85 million unique TCRs were held in an early data release.

The germline V gene has CDR1 SGHTA and CDR2 FQGNSA. With V trimmed by 2 bases and J by 7 bases, 11 bases remained unmatched. This CDR3 spans 15 amino acids. Study-level findings and limits: Many donors carried some public TCRs, although rarity characterized most TCR sequences. Association with HLA alleles at 0.05 false discovery rate was found for approximately 18,000 TCR beta sequences in a later analysis.

Remarks on this clone: Its specificity is unknown.

The primer mix had 60 Vbeta and 13 Jbeta primers. The method was immunoSEQ multiplex PCR; TCRdb's version includes in-frame clones alone and lacks a portion of them. The sample carries 100,000 to 150,000 clones, around 76% recorded once. Sequenced sample: PBMCs. The rearrangement joins TRBV7-2 to TRBJ2-7, with 7 bases identical to TRBD2. The clonotype was recovered from a woman aged 60 to 75 in good health and CMV-seropositive. DNA for the CDR3: TGTGCCAGCAGCTTACAGGGCGGGAGAGTGGGGGAGCAGTACTTC. Its translation is CASSLQGGRVGEQYF. The full variable domain, rest sourced from reference TRBV7-2 and TRBJ2-7, is GAGVSQSPSNKVTEKGKDVELRCDPISGHTALYWYRQSLGQGLEFLIYFQGNSAPDKSGLPSDRFSAERTGGSVSTLTIQRTQQEDSAVYLCASSLQGGRVGEQYFGPGTRLTVT.